Shown below are 28 T cell receptor beta chains from a single sample sequenced in a study of blood T cell repertoires in COVID-19. Method: immunoSEQ multiplex PCR; TCRdb's copy keeps in-frame clones and lacks some. The sample yields some 200,000 clones, around 84% seen once. Sequenced: peripheral blood. These receptors were obtained from a man aged 80 or over with acute or convalescent COVID-19.

This rearrangement joins TRBV19 to TRBJ2-1; perhaps TRBD2 as D (6 bases). CDR3 length: 17 amino acids. The V end lost 3 bases, the J end lost 7 bases, and 22 bases lay between the germline ends. Germline V gene sequence: CDR1 LNHDA, CDR2 SQIVND (reference sequence). The chain's CDR3 is CASSIRGSGTWTNEQFF. The CDR3 DNA follows: TGTGCCAGTAGTATTCGGGGTAGCGGAACATGGACAAATGAGCAGTTCTTC. Filled out from reference TRBV19 and TRBJ2-1, the complete variable domain reads DGGITQSPKYLFRKEGQNVTLSCEQNLNHDAMYWYRQDPGQGLRLIYYSQIVNDFQKGDIAEGYSVSREKKESFPLTVTSAQKNPTAFYLCASSIRGSGTWTNEQFFGPGTRLTVL.

The sample holds a few counts of this clone. The gene calls are TRBV7-9 and TRBJ1-2, with 9 bases identical to TRBD1. Germline assignment: CDR1 SEHNR and CDR2 FQNEAQ (reference sequence). The V segment lost 5 bases and the J segment 5 bases; nucleotides outside the gene matches: 6. CDR3 length: 14 residues. The CDR3 sequence: CASSRTGVGYGYTF. The CDR3 nucleotides read TGTGCCAGCAGCCGGACAGGGGTGGGATATGGCTACACCTTC.

This clone was observed a handful of times. The chain links TRBV14 to TRBJ1-2, with D perhaps matching TRBD1 (6 bases). Germline V CDR1 and CDR2: SGHDN, FVKESK. Between the trimmed V and J ends, which lost 0 bases and 7 bases, there was a span of 15 bases. This CDR3 spans 15 amino acids. The CDR3 sequence: CASSQETRGLGGYTF. CDR3 sequence (DNA): TGTGCCAGCAGCCAAGAAACCAGGGGCCTAGGTGGCTACACCTTC.

The chain uses TRBV18 and TRBJ2-6, with 11 bases matching TRBD1. Germline V gene sequence: CDR1 KGHSH, CDR2 LQKENI. After removal of 8 bases from V and 4 bases from J, the junction contained 1 base not matched to a gene. The CDR3 is 14 amino acids. This chain's CDR3 is CASGQGAGANVLTF. The CDR3 DNA reads TGTGCCAGCGGACAGGGGGCCGGGGCCAACGTCCTGACTTTC.

The chain couples TRBV30 to TRBJ2-1; 8 nucleotides align to TRBD1. The V and J ends lost 5 bases and 0 bases, in that order; junction bases with no gene match: 3. Germline CDR1 GTSNPN, CDR2 SVGIG (reference sequence). CDR3 length equals 14 residues. The CDR3 is CAWGQGSSYNEQFF. CDR3 sequence (DNA): TGTGCCTGGGGACAGGGTAGCTCCTACAATGAGCAGTTCTTC.

The rearrangement links TRBV5-8 to TRBJ2-7, with D unresolved. Trimming shortened V by 1 base and J by 0 bases, and 8 bases separated the two germline ends. Germline-derived CDR1 and CDR2 are SGHTS and YDEGEE. The CDR3 runs 14 residues. CDR3 protein: CASSLSPHSYEQYV. The CDR3 nucleotides are TGTGCCAGCAGCTTGAGTCCACACTCCTACGAGCAGTACGTC.

This chain links TRBV6-6 with TRBJ1-6; D is unclear. The CDR3 totals 14 residues. V was trimmed by 5 bases and J by 5 bases, leaving 10 bases between them. CDR1 MNHNY and CDR2 SVGAGI come from the germline V gene (reference sequence). CDR3 protein: CASSSPGDNSPLHF. The CDR3 DNA reads TGTGCCAGCAGTAGCCCAGGCGATAATTCACCCCTCCACTTT.

The V and J genes are TRBV5-4 and TRBJ2-1; D gene unclear. The V and J ends lost 0 bases and 7 bases respectively, with 8 bases between them. Germline V gene data show CDR1 as SGHNT and CDR2 as YYREEE (reference sequence). The CDR3 has 13 residues. The CDR3 DNA is TGTGCCAGCAGCTTGGTCCTAGTTAATGAGCAGTTCTTC. This sequence encodes CASSLVLVNEQFF. Based on the CDR3 plus reference TRBV5-4 and TRBJ2-1, the full variable domain is ETGVTQSPTHLIKTRGQQVTLRCSSQSGHNTVSWYQQALGQGPQFIFQYYREEENGRGNFPPRFSGLQFPNYSSELNVNALELDDSALYLCASSLVLVNEQFFGPGTRLTVL.

The chain combines TRBV19 with TRBJ1-2; TRBD1 matches at 9 bases. The CDR3 sequence is 16 residues long. CDR1 is LNHDA and CDR2 is SQIVND in the germline V gene (reference sequence). Trimming took 2 bases from V and 4 from J; bases not matched to a gene: 8. The CDR3 DNA follows: TGTGCCAGTAGTATAAGGGACAGGGAGGCGGGCTATGGCTACACCTTC. This codes for CASSIRDREAGYGYTF.

J is TRBJ2-7 and V is TRBV7-2; TRBD2 aligns across 12 bases. This CDR3 has 15 amino acids. Trimming cost V 4 bases and J 4 bases; bases outside gene matches: 5. The V gene's germline CDR1 is SGHTA and CDR2 FQGNSA. CDR3 in amino acids: CASSSTSGSGYEQYF. The CDR3 DNA follows: TGTGCCAGCAGCTCGACTAGCGGGAGTGGGTACGAGCAGTACTTC.

In regard to this clone: This specimen includes other DNA sequences encoding the same CDR3. The rearrangement joins TRBV29-1 to TRBJ1-2; a weak D match, TRBD1 (5 bases). The CDR3 covers 12 residues. Trimming removed 3 bases from V and 4 bases from J, with 9 bases in between. CDR1 and CDR2 from the germline V gene are SQVTM and ANQGSEA. CDR3 residues: CSVDGGTYGYTF. Written as DNA, the CDR3 is TGCAGCGTTGACGGGGGAACCTATGGCTACACCTTC. Together with reference TRBV29-1 and TRBJ1-2, the CDR3 gives the full variable domain: SAVISQKPSRDICQRGTSLTIQCQVDSQVTMMFWYRQQPGQSLTLIATANQGSEATYESGFVIDKFPISRPNLTFSTLTVSNMSPEDSSIYLCSVDGGTYGYTFGSGTRLTVV.

The chain combines TRBV28 with TRBJ2-1, with 8 positions matching TRBD2. CDR3 length: 15 amino acids. V lost 6 bases, J lost 2 bases, and 6 bases stayed unmatched. Germline-derived CDR1 and CDR2 are MDHEN and SYDVKM. Here the CDR3 reads CASRTLAGPYNEQFF. CDR3 sequence (DNA): TGTGCCAGCAGAACCCTAGCGGGTCCCTACAATGAGCAGTTCTTC.

Here the CDR3 reads CAWNRDSNQPQHF. CDR3 coding DNA: TGTGCCTGGAACAGGGATAGCAATCAGCCCCAGCATTTT. The genes are TRBV30 and TRBJ1-5, with D tentatively TRBD1 (6 bases). V was pared by 4 bases and J by 0 bases, with 7 bases between. The CDR3 sequence is 13 residues long. The germline V gene encodes CDR1 GTSNPN and CDR2 SVGIG (reference sequence).

The chain recombines TRBV7-6 with TRBJ1-5, with no clear D. This CDR3 comprises 14 residues. V was pared by 1 base and J by 9 bases, with 13 bases between. Germline CDR1 is SGHVS and CDR2 is FNYEAQ. In nucleotides, the CDR3 is TGTGCCAGCAGCTTAGTCGCGGGGTCGGGGCCCCAGCATTTT. Protein product: CASSLVAGSGPQHF.

The chain joins TRBV11-3 to TRBJ2-5; 9 bases are a match to TRBD2. The CDR3 has 15 amino acids. V shed 1 base and J 4 bases; nucleotides not matched to a gene: 4. Germline V gene lookup returns CDR1 SGHNT and CDR2 YENEEA. CDR3: CASSLGLAGRETQYF. The CDR3 DNA sequence: TGTGCCAGCAGCTTAGGTCTAGCGGGAAGAGAGACCCAGTACTTC. The entire variable domain, with the rest obtained from reference TRBV11-3 and TRBJ2-5, is as follows: EAGVVQSPRYKIIEKKQPVAFWCNPISGHNTLYWYLQNLGQGPELLIRYENEEAVDDSQLPKDRFSAERLKGVDSTLKIQPAELGDSAVYLCASSLGLAGRETQYFGPGTRLLVL.

The rearrangement links TRBV19 to TRBJ1-5, with TRBD1 matching 9 bases. The CDR3 loop spans 15 amino acids. The germline CDR1 and CDR2 sequences are LNHDA and SQIVND (reference sequence). The J segment lost 4 bases and the V segment lost 7 bases, leaving 8 bases of the junction unmatched. The CDR3 here is CASTSWGQGNQPQHF. The CDR3, as DNA: TGTGCCAGTACCTCATGGGGACAGGGAAATCAGCCCCAGCATTTT.

This clone was seen a handful of times. The rearrangement joins TRBV7-3 to TRBJ2-7, with 7 bases aligning to TRBD2. This CDR3 is 18 amino acids long. Per the germline V gene, CDR1 is SGHTA and CDR2 is FQGTGA. V shed 5 bases and J 2 bases; nucleotides not matched to a gene: 18. The CDR3 bases are TGTGCCAGCAGCCCCGCCTGGCTAGCGGACTCCCGACCCTACGAGCAGTACTTC. It specifies CASSPAWLADSRPYEQYF. The variable domain in full, completed from reference TRBV7-3 and TRBJ2-7, reads GAGVSQTPSNKVTEKGKYVELRCDPISGHTALYWYRQSLGQGPEFLIYFQGTGAADDSGLPNDRFFAVRPEGSVSTLKIQRTERGDSAVYLCASSPAWLADSRPYEQYFGPGTRLTVT.

CDR3 nucleotides: TGTGCCAGCAGCAATAACAGGCCTAGAGAATTAATGAACACTGAAGCTTTCTTT. Protein sequence: CASSNNRPRELMNTEAFF. The J gene is TRBJ1-1, the V gene TRBV12-1; the table's D gene call, TRBD1, was not cross checked with the DNA. TRBV12-1 is a recognized pseudogene. The length of the CDR3 is 18 residues.

The chain combines TRBV4-3 with TRBJ1-1, with 9 bases matching TRBD1. Germline V gene sequence: CDR1 LGHNA, CDR2 YSLEER. There are 14 residues in the CDR3. With V trimmed by 5 bases and J by 4 bases, 5 bases remained unmatched. In DNA form, the CDR3 reads TGCGCCAGCAGCACTCGGACAGGGGCCACTGAAGCTTTCTTT. Its translation: CASSTRTGATEAFF.

This clone was recorded a few times. V is TRBV9 and J is TRBJ1-2; TRBD1 agrees at 8 bases. The J segment lost 7 bases and the V segment lost 4 bases, leaving 12 bases of the junction unmatched. Germline V gene lookup returns CDR1 SGDLS and CDR2 YYNGEE. There are 15 residues in the CDR3. For the CDR3, the DNA is TGTGCCAGCAGCTCCCAGGACAGGGCATTAGGTGGCTACACCTTC. As protein: CASSSQDRALGGYTF.

The chain is built from TRBV10-3 and TRBJ2-7; D ambiguous. Germline CDR1 ENHRY, CDR2 SYGVKD. Trimming pared 0 bases from V and 1 base from J, leaving 7 bases between. The CDR3 is made up of 14 amino acids. CDR3 protein: CAISESGISYEQYF. The CDR3 nucleotides are TGTGCCATCAGTGAGTCGGGCATTTCCTACGAGCAGTACTTC.

This clone was seen more than once but under ten times. V is TRBV21-1 and J is TRBJ2-1; the table assigns TRBD2, which was not confirmed against the DNA. TRBV21-1 represents a pseudogene. The CDR3 runs to 18 residues. The chain's CDR3 is CASSKAGTSGVLYNEQFF. Written as DNA, the CDR3 is TGTGCCAGCAGCAAAGCAGGAACTAGCGGGGTATTATACAATGAGCAGTTCTTC.

This chain's CDR3 is CASSLADRREQYV. The CDR3 nucleotides read TGTGCCAGCAGCCTCGCGGACAGGAGAGAGCAGTACGTC. J is TRBJ2-7 and V is TRBV6-6; 7 bases are a match to TRBD1. CDR3 size: 13 residues. Trimming removed 6 bases from V and 7 bases from J; junction bases left unmatched: 9. Germline values: CDR1 MNHNY, CDR2 SVGAGI (reference sequence).

This clone was counted a single time. J is TRBJ1-6 and V is TRBV6-5; no definite D call. V gave up 0 bases and J gave up 6 bases, with 3 bases separating them. Germline V gene lookup returns CDR1 MNHEY and CDR2 SVGAGI. This CDR3 is built from 13 residues. DNA for the CDR3: TGTGCCAGCAGTTACTCTAGTAATTCACCCCTCCACTTT. Protein: CASSYSSNSPLHF.

The chain employs TRBV3-1 (or the pseudogene TRBV3-2) and TRBJ1-4; 8 bases agree with TRBD1. CDR1 is LGHDT and CDR2 is YNNKEL in the germline V gene (reference sequence). The CDR3 has 16 amino acids. Trimming removed 2 bases from V and 8 bases from J; junction bases left unmatched: 10. The CDR3 sequence is CASSQPQGAYGEKLFF. In nucleotides, the CDR3 is TGTGCCAGCAGCCAACCCCAGGGGGCGTATGGGGAAAAACTGTTTTTT.

The chain carries TRBV12-3 or TRBV12-4 and TRBJ2-7, with D perhaps TRBD1 (5 bases). V was pared by 5 bases and J by 5 bases, with 10 bases between. This CDR3 comprises 12 residues. The CDR3 DNA reads as TGTGCCAGCAGTAACAGGTACAACGAGCAGTACTTC. It translates to CASSNRYNEQYF.

J is TRBJ2-2 and V is TRBV19; the D is unclear. Germline loops: CDR1 LNHDA, CDR2 SQIVND (reference sequence). V lost 8 bases to trimming and J lost 2 bases, with 12 bases between them. This CDR3 is built from 14 residues. CDR3 bases: TGTGCCAGTCTGGCAGAGCGCAACACCGGGGAGCTGTTTTTT. It translates to CASLAERNTGELFF.

In this sample, this clone turned up once. J is TRBJ1-4 and V is TRBV4-1; no firm D call. CDR3 length: 14 residues. In germline, CDR1 is MGHRA, CDR2 YSYEKL. V dropped 3 bases and J dropped 8 bases, with 13 bases sitting between them. In DNA, the CDR3 is TGCGCCAGCAGCCAGCAACAGTGGTTGGAAAAACTGTTTTTT. As protein: CASSQQQWLEKLFF.